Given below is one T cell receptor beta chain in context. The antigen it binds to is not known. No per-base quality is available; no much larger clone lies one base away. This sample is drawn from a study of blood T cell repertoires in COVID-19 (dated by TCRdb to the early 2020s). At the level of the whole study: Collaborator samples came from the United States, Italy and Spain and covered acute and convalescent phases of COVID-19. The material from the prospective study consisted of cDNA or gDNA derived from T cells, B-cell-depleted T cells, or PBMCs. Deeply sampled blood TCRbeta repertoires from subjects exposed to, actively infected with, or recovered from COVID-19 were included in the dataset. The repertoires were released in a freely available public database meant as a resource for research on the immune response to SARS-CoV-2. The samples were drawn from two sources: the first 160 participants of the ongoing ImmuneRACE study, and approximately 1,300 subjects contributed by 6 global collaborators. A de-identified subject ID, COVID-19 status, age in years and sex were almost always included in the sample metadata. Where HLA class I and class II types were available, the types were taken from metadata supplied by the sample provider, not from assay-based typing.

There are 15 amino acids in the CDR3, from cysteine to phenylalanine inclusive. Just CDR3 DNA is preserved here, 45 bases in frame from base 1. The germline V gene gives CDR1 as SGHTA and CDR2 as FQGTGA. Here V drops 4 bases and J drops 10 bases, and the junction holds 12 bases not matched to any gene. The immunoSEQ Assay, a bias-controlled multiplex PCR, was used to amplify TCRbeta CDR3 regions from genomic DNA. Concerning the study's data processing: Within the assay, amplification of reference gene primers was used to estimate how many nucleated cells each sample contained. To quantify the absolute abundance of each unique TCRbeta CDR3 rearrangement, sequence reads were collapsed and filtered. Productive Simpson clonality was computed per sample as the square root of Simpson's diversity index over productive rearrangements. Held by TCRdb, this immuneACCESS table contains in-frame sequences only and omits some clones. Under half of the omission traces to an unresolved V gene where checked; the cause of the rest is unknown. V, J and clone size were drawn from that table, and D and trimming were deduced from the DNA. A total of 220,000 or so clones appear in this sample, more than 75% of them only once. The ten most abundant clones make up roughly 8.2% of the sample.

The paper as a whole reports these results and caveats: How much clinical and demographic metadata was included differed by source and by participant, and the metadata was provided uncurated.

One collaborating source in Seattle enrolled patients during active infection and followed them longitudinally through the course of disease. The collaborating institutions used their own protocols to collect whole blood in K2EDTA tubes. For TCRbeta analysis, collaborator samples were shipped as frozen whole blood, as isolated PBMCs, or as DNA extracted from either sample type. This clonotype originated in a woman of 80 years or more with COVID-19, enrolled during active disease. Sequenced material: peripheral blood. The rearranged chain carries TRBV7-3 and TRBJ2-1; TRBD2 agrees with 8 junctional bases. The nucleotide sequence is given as TGTGCCAGCAGCTCCAATAGCGGGGAAGGGTTAGAGCAGTTCTTC. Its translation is CASSSNSGEGLEQFF.